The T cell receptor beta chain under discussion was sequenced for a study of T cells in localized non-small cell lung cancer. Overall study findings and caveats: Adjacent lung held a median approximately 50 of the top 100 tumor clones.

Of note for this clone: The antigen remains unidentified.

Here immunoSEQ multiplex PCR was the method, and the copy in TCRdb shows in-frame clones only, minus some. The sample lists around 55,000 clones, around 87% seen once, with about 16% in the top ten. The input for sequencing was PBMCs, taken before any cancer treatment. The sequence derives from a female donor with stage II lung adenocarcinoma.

CDR3 amino acids: CASSRTGIAGYTF. The CDR3 DNA reads as TGTGCCAGCAGCCGGACAGGGATCGCTGGCTACACCTTC. V gene TRBV28 combines with J gene TRBJ1-2, with 8 bases that match TRBD1. Unmatched junction bases numbered 7, after V lost 6 bases and J lost 7 bases. The CDR3 covers 13 residues. Germline V gene data show CDR1 as MDHEN and CDR2 as SYDVKM.